This TCR beta chain was captured by sequencing in a study of Graves' ophthalmopathy and Graves' hyperthyroidism. V shed 1 base, J shed 2 bases, and the junction held 4 bases outside the gene matches. The CDR3 has 15 amino acids. Germline V lookup: CDR1 SGDLS, CDR2 YYNGEE. This clonotype was detected ten times or more. RNA served as the template for amplifying TCR beta CDR3 regions. Scientists carried out first-round RT-PCR using HTBI primers and then a second-round multiplex PCR. TCRdb reprocessed the multiplex PCR reads with MiXCR, giving one entry per CDR3 protein. The sample consists of a few hundred thousand distinct CDR3 sequences, approximately 20% of them appearing once.

The gene calls are TRBV9 and TRBJ2-7; 9 bases are shared with TRBD2. The sequence was obtained from a woman younger than 30 with Graves' ophthalmopathy. Sequencing used peripheral blood. Here the CDR3 reads CASSVSGGSAYEQYF. The CDR3 DNA follows: TGTGCCAGCAGCGTAAGCGGGGGGTCCGCCTACGAGCAGTACTTC. The whole variable domain, filled in from reference TRBV9 and TRBJ2-7, reads DSGVTQTPKHLITATGQRVTLRCSPRSGDLSVYWYQQSLDQGLQFLIQYYNGEERAKGNILERFSAQQFPDLHSELNLSSLELGDSALYFCASSVSGGSAYEQYFGPGTRLTVT.